These T cell receptor beta chains were read from a single sample in a study of blood T cell repertoires in COVID-19. This table comes from immunoSEQ multiplex PCR, and its TCRdb copy is limited to in-frame clones, with some not included. The repertoire consists of approximately 170,000 clones, with roughly 70% occurring once and the leading ten covering about 3%. Source material: peripheral blood. The receptor source for this set is a woman aged 80 or over with acute or convalescent COVID-19. CDR3s include the opening cysteine and the closing phenylalanine or tryptophan. The D gene is left open where the match is weak. Rows may omit the clone size; those that give it use once, few, many or a size class.

V,D,J,size,CDR3,DNA
TRBV27,.,TRBJ1-1,.,CASRDRYEAFF,TGTGCCAGCAGAGACAGATATGAAGCTTTCTTT
TRBV28,TRBD1,TRBJ1-5,.,CASSEGASMGNQPQHF,TGTGCCAGCAGTGAGGGGGCGTCTATGGGCAATCAGCCCCAGCATTTT
TRBV5-1,TRBD1,TRBJ1-1,few,CASSSMTGGDTEAFF,TGCGCCAGCAGCTCTATGACAGGGGGTGACACTGAAGCTTTCTTT
TRBV7-9,TRBD2,TRBJ2-5,.,CASSRTAGGVNSQETQYF,TGTGCCAGCAGCAGGACAGCGGGAGGGGTGAATTCCCAAGAGACCCAGTACTTC
TRBV5-1,TRBD2,TRBJ2-3,.,CASSFGLAGRDTQYF,TGCGCCAGCAGCTTTGGACTAGCGGGGAGAGATACGCAGTATTTT
TRBV2,.,TRBJ2-5,once,CASTPWASQETQYF,TGTGCCAGCACCCCGTGGGCGAGCCAAGAGACCCAGTACTTC
TRBV6-6,.,TRBJ1-1,.,CASRREASPKGTEAFF,TGTGCCAGCAGGAGGGAGGCATCCCCCAAGGGCACTGAAGCTTTCTTT
TRBV2,.,TRBJ1-2,.,CASSVSGISYGYTF,TGTGCCAGCAGTGTATCAGGGATCTCCTATGGCTACACCTTC
TRBV24-1,TRBD1,TRBJ2-7,.,CATSDSGTGVYF,TGTGCCACCAGTGATTCGGGGACAGGGGTGTACTTC
TRBV12-3/TRBV12-4,.,TRBJ1-1,few,CASSRSFEAFF,TGTGCCAGCAGCAGATCCTTTGAAGCTTTCTTT
TRBV23-1,.,TRBJ2-3,.,CASNPRTEYF,TGCGCCAGCAACCCTCGGACAGAGTATTTT
TRBV3-1/TRBV3-2,.,TRBJ1-3,once,CASSQSYTSTPGSSGNTIYF,TGTGCCAGCAGCCAATCATACACGTCCACCCCAGGTTCCTCTGGAAACACCATATATTTT
TRBV28,.,TRBJ1-2,few,CAVLNQEIYGYTF,TGTGCCGTGCTGAACCAGGAAATCTATGGCTACACCTTC
TRBV29-1,TRBD1,TRBJ1-1,.,CSVRRQGVNTEAFF,TGCAGCGTTCGTCGACAGGGGGTGAACACTGAAGCTTTCTTT
TRBV27,TRBD1,TRBJ2-7,.,CATAPGGRKNEQYF,TGTGCCACCGCCCCAGGGGGAAGGAAAAACGAGCAGTACTTC
TRBV7-3,.,TRBJ2-7,.,CASSVRGPGLPYEQYF,TGTGCCAGCAGCGTAAGGGGCCCAGGTTTACCCTACGAGCAGTACTTC
TRBV24-1,.,TRBJ1-5,.,CATSDSGVGNQPQHF,TGTGCCACCAGTGATTCAGGGGTAGGTAATCAGCCCCAGCATTTT
TRBV19,TRBD2,TRBJ2-1,.,CASTHPSGSNEQFF,TGTGCCAGTACCCATCCTAGCGGGAGCAATGAGCAGTTCTTC
TRBV21-1,.,TRBJ2-7,.,CASSKVDLGLAGVMGTYEQYF,TGTGCCAGCAGCAAAGTGGACCTGGGGCTAGCGGGAGTAATGGGAACCTACGAGCAGTACTTC
TRBV7-2,.,TRBJ2-2,.,CASSNSGTNTGELFF,TGTGCCAGCAGCAACAGCGGTACGAACACCGGGGAGCTGTTTTTT
TRBV10-1,TRBD2,TRBJ2-2,many,CASSSTGGPTGELFF,TGCGCCAGCAGTTCCACGGGAGGGCCCACCGGGGAGCTGTTTTTT
TRBV9,TRBD1,TRBJ1-1,.,CASSLRGRDTEAFF,TGTGCCAGCAGCCTCAGGGGGCGTGATACTGAAGCTTTCTTT
TRBV3-1/TRBV3-2,TRBD1,TRBJ2-1,.,CASSLQGASNEQFF,TGTGCCAGCAGCCTTCAGGGGGCGAGCAATGAGCAGTTCTTC
TRBV30,.,TRBJ2-7,.,CAWLSGHHPEQYF,TGTGCCTGGCTCTCGGGACACCACCCCGAGCAGTACTTC
TRBV10-1,TRBD1,TRBJ1-2,.,CASMRTGSYGYTF,TGCGCCAGCATGCGGACAGGGAGCTATGGCTACACCTTC
TRBV19,TRBD1,TRBJ1-2,.,CASQGQGIIQNGYTF,TGTGCCAGCCAGGGACAGGGAATTATTCAGAATGGCTACACCTTC
TRBV6-5,TRBD1,TRBJ2-7,once,CASSYGGQDYEQYF,TGTGCCAGCAGTTACGGGGGACAGGACTACGAGCAGTACTTC
TRBV6-1,TRBD2,TRBJ2-1,.,CASSEPRTAGGTEQFF,TGTGCCAGCAGTGAACCCAGGACAGCGGGAGGGACTGAGCAGTTCTTC
TRBV3-1/TRBV3-2,TRBD1,TRBJ2-2,.,CASSQDRDRGHCRPVPGELFF,TGTGCCAGCAGCCAAGATCGCGACAGGGGGCATTGTCGACCCGTCCCCGGGGAGCTGTTTTTT
TRBV30,TRBD1,TRBJ2-2,.,CAWSAGGSWSGELFF,TGTGCCTGGAGTGCAGGGGGTTCCTGGTCCGGGGAGCTGTTTTTT
TRBV5-4,.,TRBJ1-2,.,CASSVAGYDYGYTF,TGTGCCAGCAGCGTTGCGGGGTACGACTATGGCTACACCTTC
TRBV19,TRBD1,TRBJ1-1,.,CASSIFPGTENTEAFF,TGTGCCAGTAGTATCTTTCCCGGGACAGAGAACACTGAAGCTTTCTTT
TRBV19,.,TRBJ1-1,.,CASRTDYFINTEAFF,TGTGCCAGTAGAACAGACTATTTTATAAACACTGAAGCTTTCTTT
TRBV2,TRBD1,TRBJ2-7,.,CASDRDYEQYF,TGTGCCAGCGACAGGGACTACGAGCAGTACTTC
TRBV28,TRBD2,TRBJ2-7,few,CASSGLAGVFGYEQYF,TGTGCCAGTTCGGGACTAGCGGGAGTTTTTGGCTACGAGCAGTACTTC
TRBV6-2/TRBV6-3,TRBD1,TRBJ1-5,.,CASSRNGQGSNQPQHF,TGTGCCAGCAGTCGCAACGGACAGGGTAGCAATCAGCCCCAGCATTTT
TRBV5-5,.,TRBJ1-4,few,CASSRPGQTNEKLFF,TGTGCCAGCAGCAGACCGGGACAAACTAATGAAAAACTGTTTTTT